Below, 31 T cell receptor beta chains from the same sample are listed, as sequenced in a study of cytomegalovirus exposure and HLA in healthy donors. The PCR used 60 Vbeta and 13 Jbeta primers. The data were produced by immunoSEQ multiplex PCR, yet TCRdb's version contains in-frame clones alone and is incomplete. This sample has some 200,000 clones, with 73% found just once. The sequenced sample was PBMCs. These receptors were obtained from a woman under 40 in good health and CMV-seronegative.

This chain joins TRBV7-2 and TRBJ2-6; 9 positions match TRBD1. Germline assignment: CDR1 SGHTA and CDR2 FQGNSA. Unmatched junction bases numbered 9, after V lost 1 base and J lost 2 bases. The CDR3 runs 19 residues. CDR3 bases: TGTGCCAGCAGCTTAGTGGACAGGGGTACCCTCACTGGGGCCAACGTCCTGACTTTC. Its translation: CASSLVDRGTLTGANVLTF.

This clone has only a few counts. The chain couples TRBV14 to TRBJ2-2; 15 bases agree with TRBD2. The ends lost 4 bases at V and 6 bases at J; junction bases unmatched: 6. In germline, CDR1 is SGHDN, CDR2 FVKESK. This CDR3 has 17 residues. CDR3 sequence: CASSPRWTSGRAGELFF. The DNA for the CDR3 is TGTGCCAGCAGCCCCCGGTGGACTAGCGGGAGGGCCGGGGAGCTGTTTTTT.

This clone has only a few counts. The gene calls are TRBV11-2 and TRBJ2-7; TRBD1 is a possible D gene (5 bases). The germline CDR1 and CDR2 sequences are SGHAT and FQNNGV. The CDR3 has 16 amino acids. The V end was cut by 3 bases, the J end by 6 bases, with 21 bases between. CDR3 in DNA: TGTGCCAGCAGCTTTCAGGGTGTCGGTACTACGGGCGAGCAGTACTTC. As protein: CASSFQGVGTTGEQYF.

The V and J genes are TRBV19 and TRBJ1-2, with TRBD1 as a possible D gene (6 bases). CDR1 is LNHDA and CDR2 is SQIVND in the germline V gene (reference sequence). Trimming took off 3 bases at V and 5 bases at J, with 19 bases between the two ends. CDR3 size: 16 residues. CDR3 sequence: CASSITGTGYQYGYTF. The CDR3 nucleotides read TGTGCCAGTAGTATCACAGGGACGGGGTATCAGTATGGCTACACCTTC.

The CDR3 nucleotides are TGCGCCAGCAGCCCCGGCCAGGGTGGCCATGAGCAGTTCTTC. Its translation is CASSPGQGGHEQFF. The J gene is TRBJ2-1, the V gene TRBV5-1; D is possibly TRBD1 (5 bases). The germline gives CDR1 SGHRS, CDR2 YFSETQ. The CDR3 consists of 14 residues. Deletions cut 4 bases from V and 8 bases from J, with 16 bases between.

The rearrangement uses TRBV15 and TRBJ2-7; perhaps TRBD1 as D (5 bases). Germline V gene lookup returns CDR1 LNHNV and CDR2 YYDKDF (reference sequence). This CDR3 region has 13 residues. Trimming shortened V by 3 bases and J by 6 bases, and 12 bases separated the two germline ends. DNA for the CDR3: TGTGCCACCAGCAGTGACCAAGGGGTCGAGCAGTACTTC. This gives the protein CATSSDQGVEQYF.

The chain uses TRBV6-6 and TRBJ2-7, with D possibly matching TRBD1 (6 bases). The germline CDR1 and CDR2 sequences are MNHNY and SVGAGI (reference sequence). V was shortened by 8 bases and J by 0 bases, with 8 bases between the two germline ends. CDR3 length equals 12 residues. The DNA for the CDR3 is TGTGCCAGCGGGACATTCTCCTACGAGCAGTACTTC. Translating it yields CASGTFSYEQYF.

The V gene is TRBV27, the J gene TRBJ2-1, with 7 bases matching TRBD1. CDR3 size: 15 residues. Germline loops: CDR1 MNHEY, CDR2 SMNVEV (reference sequence). Losses at the gene ends were 1 base for V and 6 bases for J; bases not matched to a gene: 6. The CDR3 sequence: CASSLWLGGPNEQFF. The DNA for the CDR3 is TGTGCCAGCAGTTTATGGCTAGGGGGCCCCAATGAGCAGTTCTTC.

This clone came up once. This chain connects TRBV19 to TRBJ2-3; D remains ambiguous. Deletions cut 5 bases from V and 6 bases from J, with 18 bases between. CDR1 and CDR2 from the germline V gene are LNHDA and SQIVND (reference sequence). This CDR3 has 15 amino acids. This CDR3 reads CASSPRSPGPDTQYF. The CDR3 nucleotides are TGTGCCAGTAGTCCTCGCTCCCCAGGCCCTGATACGCAGTATTTT. The complete variable domain, with remaining parts taken from reference TRBV19 and TRBJ2-3, reads DGGITQSPKYLFRKEGQNVTLSCEQNLNHDAMYWYRQDPGQGLRLIYYSQIVNDFQKGDIAEGYSVSREKKESFPLTVTSAQKNPTAFYLCASSPRSPGPDTQYFGPGTRLTVL.

The rearrangement links TRBV2 to TRBJ2-3; 9 nucleotides align to TRBD2. V gave up 5 bases and J gave up 0 bases; unmatched junction bases: 3. Germline V gene sequence: CDR1 SNHLY, CDR2 FYNNEI. This CDR3 comprises 15 residues. In DNA form, the CDR3 reads TGTGCCAGCAGTTACCTAGCGGGGAGCACAGATACGCAGTATTTT. Its translation: CASSYLAGSTDTQYF.

This clone was detected only a few times. The V call is TRBV18, the J call TRBJ2-5; no definite D call. Trimming pared 6 bases from V and 3 bases from J, leaving 2 bases between. Germline V CDR1 and CDR2: KGHSH, LQKENI. The CDR3 extends over 10 amino acids. This chain's CDR3 is CASSEETQYF. CDR3 nucleotides: TGTGCCAGCTCCGAAGAGACCCAGTACTTC.

This clone was counted a single time. This sequence joins TRBV5-5 and TRBJ2-6; D gene ambiguous. CDR1 is SGHKS and CDR2 is YYEKEE in the germline V gene (reference sequence). V lost 6 bases to trimming and J lost 0 bases, with 7 bases between them. The CDR3 loop spans 14 amino acids. CDR3 nucleotides: TGTGCCAGCACTCCCCGCTCTGGGGCCAACGTCCTGACTTTC. It specifies CASTPRSGANVLTF. Combining the CDR3 with reference TRBV5-5 and TRBJ2-6 gives the whole variable domain DAGVTQSPTHLIKTRGQQVTLRCSPISGHKSVSWYQQVLGQGPQFIFQYYEKEERGRGNFPDRFSARQFPNYSSELNVNALLLGDSALYLCASTPRSGANVLTFGAGSRLTVL.

The chain employs TRBV19 and TRBJ1-2, with 9 bases identical to TRBD1. The CDR3 spans 18 residues. CDR1 is LNHDA, CDR2 SQIVND, per germline (reference sequence). V lost 5 bases to trimming and J lost 2 bases; unmatched junction nucleotides: 15. Written as DNA, the CDR3 is TGTGCCAGTAGTTGGACGGCGGACAGGGGTCAGATAAACTATGGCTACACCTTC. This gives the protein CASSWTADRGQINYGYTF.

The chain couples TRBV15 to TRBJ1-2; possibly TRBD1 for D (5 bases). The CDR3 covers 16 residues. Germline V gives CDR1 LNHNV, CDR2 YYDKDF (reference sequence). Trimming left V 1 base short and J 1 base short, with 13 bases between. The CDR3 loop is CATSRVGGEVNYGYTF. For the CDR3, the DNA is TGTGCCACCAGCAGAGTTGGGGGGGAGGTTAACTATGGCTACACCTTC.

The chain has TRBV5-1 and TRBJ1-1, with 8 bases aligning to TRBD1. V was clipped by 3 bases and J by 2 bases; unmatched bases: 6. In germline, CDR1 is SGHRS, CDR2 YFSETQ. The CDR3 is made up of 15 amino acids. The chain's CDR3 is CASSSPTGANTEAFF. The CDR3, as DNA: TGCGCCAGCAGCTCGCCGACAGGGGCAAACACTGAAGCTTTCTTT.

CDR3 DNA sequence: TGCGCCAGCAGCTTGGAAACAGGGATTTGGGAGACCCAGTACTTC. This codes for CASSLETGIWETQYF. This chain connects TRBV5-1 to TRBJ2-5; possibly TRBD1 for D (6 bases). The CDR3 runs to 15 residues. The germline gives CDR1 SGHRS, CDR2 YFSETQ. V lost 0 bases, J lost 5 bases, and 14 bases lay in between.

This chain links TRBV18 with TRBJ1-1; TRBD1 might be the D (5 bases). V lost 6 bases, J lost 6 bases, and 17 bases lay in between. Germline loops: CDR1 KGHSH, CDR2 LQKENI. The CDR3 spans 14 residues. The DNA of the CDR3 is TGTGCCAGCTCCCCATTGACCAGGGAGGCTGAAGCTTTCTTT. Translation: CASSPLTREAEAFF.

The rearrangement uses TRBV9 and TRBJ2-7; D possibly corresponds to TRBD2 (6 bases). Between the trimmed V and J ends, which lost 2 bases and 3 bases, there was a span of 15 bases. CDR1 is SGDLS, CDR2 YYNGEE, per germline. There are 15 residues in the CDR3. The CDR3 is CASSVGPSADYEQYF. The CDR3 DNA follows: TGTGCCAGCAGCGTCGGTCCTAGCGCGGACTACGAGCAGTACTTC.

The V and J genes are TRBV11-2 and TRBJ1-1; D call uncertain. The V end lost 3 bases, the J end lost 4 bases, and 9 bases lay between the germline ends. This CDR3 comprises 13 residues. Germline V gene lookup returns CDR1 SGHAT and CDR2 FQNNGV. CDR3 nucleotide sequence: TGTGCCAGCAGCTTTCAAAGAGGCACTGAAGCTTTCTTT. It codes for CASSFQRGTEAFF.

This chain uses TRBV7-2 with TRBJ2-5; 7 bases map to TRBD1. J lost 4 bases, V lost 5 bases, and 7 bases had no gene match. The CDR3 is made up of 14 amino acids. The germline CDR1 and CDR2 sequences are SGHTA and FQGNSA. The CDR3: CASSTDRVLETQYF. The CDR3 region has the DNA TGTGCCAGCAGCACCGACAGGGTCCTAGAGACCCAGTACTTC.

V is TRBV7-9 and J is TRBJ2-3; tentatively, D is TRBD2 (5 bases). V dropped 5 bases and J dropped 3 bases, with 12 bases sitting between them. Germline CDR1 and CDR2: SEHNR and FQNEAQ (reference sequence). The CDR3 runs to 14 residues. CDR3 amino acids: CASSRRTATDTQYF. CDR3 nucleotides: TGTGCCAGCAGCCGCCGGACTGCGACAGATACGCAGTATTTT.

This clone was picked up a small number of times. This rearrangement joins TRBV4-2 to TRBJ1-4; 12 nucleotides align to TRBD1. V lost 5 bases, J lost 8 bases, and 21 bases stayed unmatched. The length of the CDR3 is 20 residues. Germline loops: CDR1 LGHNA, CDR2 YNFKEQ. Here the CDR3 reads CASSFHAGTGGSEEMEKLFF. CDR3 coding DNA: TGTGCCAGCAGCTTCCACGCCGGGACAGGGGGCTCCGAGGAAATGGAAAAACTGTTTTTT.

This rearrangement joins TRBV21-1 to TRBJ1-6. TRBV21-1 is tagged as a pseudogene. The CDR3 is 15 amino acids. The CDR3 loop reads CASSKDRDGNSPLHF. The CDR3 region has the DNA TGTGCCAGCAGCAAAGACCGGGATGGGAATTCACCCCTCCACTTT.

This CDR3 reads CASSLRVPPYEQYF. In nucleotides, the CDR3 is TGTGCCAGCAGCTTACGGGTCCCTCCGTACGAGCAGTACTTC. The gene calls are TRBV7-8 and TRBJ2-7; D is unclear. V lost 2 bases to trimming and J lost 4 bases, with 12 bases between them. The CDR3 totals 14 residues. Germline V gene sequence: CDR1 SGHVS, CDR2 FQNEAQ.

This chain links TRBV9 with TRBJ2-3; 9 nucleotides agree with TRBD1. Germline lookup yields CDR1 SGDLS and CDR2 YYNGEE. This CDR3 has 16 residues. Unmatched junction bases numbered 5, after V lost 2 bases and J lost 1 base. CDR3 sequence: CASSVGRDRGTDTQYF. As DNA, the CDR3 is TGTGCCAGCAGCGTGGGACGGGACAGGGGCACAGATACGCAGTATTTT.

The rearrangement uses TRBV7-3 and TRBJ2-7, with TRBD2 matching 14 bases. Germline V gene lookup returns CDR1 SGHTA and CDR2 FQGTGA. V was pared by 2 bases and J by 5 bases, with 5 bases of the junction left unmatched. There are 16 residues in the CDR3. This CDR3 is CASSLAPGLAGDEQYF. CDR3 DNA sequence: TGTGCCAGCAGCTTAGCTCCGGGACTAGCGGGAGACGAGCAGTACTTC.

The chain is built from TRBV6-5 and TRBJ2-1; TRBD2 agrees at 11 bases. This CDR3 is built from 15 residues. V trimming: 4 bases; J trimming: 7 bases; junction bases outside the gene matches: 6. The V gene's germline CDR1 is MNHEY and CDR2 SVGAGI. The CDR3 region has the DNA TGTGCCAGCAGTTCTACTAGCGGGAGCAATAATGAGCAGTTCTTC. Its protein is CASSSTSGSNNEQFF.

The rearrangement joins TRBV7-9 to TRBJ2-7; D gene uncertain. V was trimmed by 3 bases and J by 2 bases, leaving 11 bases between them. Germline-derived CDR1 and CDR2 are SEHNR and FQNEAQ (reference sequence). The CDR3 extends over 14 amino acids. CDR3 loop: CASSFSERTYEQYF. The CDR3 coding sequence is TGTGCCAGCAGCTTTTCGGAGAGGACCTACGAGCAGTACTTC. Filled out from reference TRBV7-9 and TRBJ2-7, the complete variable domain reads DTGVSQNPRHKITKRGQNVTFRCDPISEHNRLYWYRQTLGQGPEFLTYFQNEAQLEKSRLLSDRFSAERPKGSFSTLEIQRTEQGDSAMYLCASSFSERTYEQYFGPGTRLTVT.

V usage is TRBV4-1 and J usage is TRBJ2-1, with a weak D call TRBD2 (5 bases). Between the trimmed V and J ends, which lost 0 bases and 2 bases, there was a span of 11 bases. In germline, CDR1 is MGHRA, CDR2 YSYEKL. The CDR3 totals 16 residues. The CDR3 here is CASSQDHRGTYNEQFF. DNA of the CDR3: TGCGCCAGCAGCCAAGATCATAGAGGGACCTACAATGAGCAGTTCTTC.

This chain connects TRBV19 to TRBJ2-5; TRBD2 might be the D (6 bases). Gene TRBJ2-7 matches the end of the DNA better, so the J call may be wrong. This CDR3 has 15 amino acids. The germline V gene has CDR1 LNHDA and CDR2 SQIVND (reference sequence). The CDR3 protein is CASSITLGTSYEQYF. For the CDR3, the DNA is TGTGCCAGTAGTATAACTCTCGGGACTTCCTACGAGCAGTACTTC.

This clone was seen more than once but under ten times. The chain is built from TRBV5-1 and TRBJ2-7; the match to TRBD1 covers 8 bases. The CDR3 is 15 amino acids. Germline values: CDR1 SGHRS, CDR2 YFSETQ. V shed 5 bases and J 0 bases; nucleotides not matched to a gene: 7. Written as DNA, the CDR3 is TGCGCCAGCAGTGCCGGGACAGGAACCTCCTACGAGCAGTACTTC. This encodes CASSAGTGTSYEQYF.